These T cell receptor beta chains were read from a single sample in a study of blood T cell repertoires in COVID-19. Profiled with immunoSEQ multiplex PCR; TCRdb holds only in-frame clones, not every one. The sample holds 90,000 to 150,000 clones, about four fifths seen once. What was sequenced was peripheral blood. These receptors came from a human donor in a cohort sampled during active COVID-19. Each CDR3 is given with its conserved first and last residue. A D gene is named only where the DNA matches it firmly. Clone size is not always given. Where it is, it says once, few, many or a class for expanded clones.

J: TRBJ2-3; D: TRBD1; size: NA; V: TRBV9; DNA: TGTGCCAGCAGCGTAGCCGGACAGGGGGATCTTAGCACAGATACGCAGTATTTT; CDR3: CASSVAGQGDLSTDTQYF
J: TRBJ1-5; D: TRBD1; size: NA; V: TRBV7-2; DNA: TGTGCCAGCAGGCCAGGGGGGATTTCCAATCAGCCCCAGCATTTT; CDR3: CASRPGGISNQPQHF
J: TRBJ1-1; D: NA; size: NA; V: TRBV6-5; DNA: TGTGCCAGCAGGAGGGTGAACACTGAAGCTTTCTTT; CDR3: CASRRVNTEAFF
J: TRBJ1-3; D: TRBD1; size: NA; V: TRBV28; DNA: TGTGCCAGCAGTTCCGGGACAGGGGGTTCCCTCTCTGGAAACACCATATATTTT; CDR3: CASSSGTGGSLSGNTIYF
J: TRBJ2-3; D: NA; size: once; V: TRBV6-6; DNA: TGTGCCAGCAGTATAATGACAGATACGCAGTATTTT; CDR3: CASSIMTDTQYF
J: TRBJ2-7; D: TRBD2; size: NA; V: TRBV3-1/TRBV3-2; DNA: TGTGCCAGCAGCCAAGGACGGCGGGGGGGTCCCTACGAGCAGTACTTC; CDR3: CASSQGRRGGPYEQYF
J: TRBJ1-1; D: TRBD1; size: NA; V: TRBV6-6; DNA: TGTGCCACCACAGAGACAGGGATGAACACTGAAGCTTTCTTT; CDR3: CATTETGMNTEAFF
J: TRBJ1-2; D: NA; size: NA; V: TRBV7-9; DNA: TGTGCCAGCAGCGTAGAGGGGGGGCATGGCTACACCTTC; CDR3: CASSVEGGHGYTF
J: TRBJ2-3; D: TRBD2; size: NA; V: TRBV7-8; DNA: TGTGCCAGCACCAGACTAGCGGGGGACACAGATACGCAGTATTTT; CDR3: CASTRLAGDTDTQYF
J: TRBJ2-5; D: TRBD1; size: NA; V: TRBV19; DNA: TGTGCCAGTAGCTCAGTAACCGGGACAGCTAACCAAGAGACCCAGTACTTC; CDR3: CASSSVTGTANQETQYF
J: TRBJ1-2; D: NA; size: NA; V: TRBV4-1; DNA: TGCGCCAGCAGCCACGAAACGGTAGCTAACTATGGCTACACCTTC; CDR3: CASSHETVANYGYTF
J: TRBJ1-2; D: NA; size: NA; V: TRBV21-1; DNA: TGTGCCAGCAGCAAAGCCACCCAGGGTAACTATGGCTACACCTTC; CDR3: CASSKATQGNYGYTF
J: TRBJ2-3; D: TRBD2; size: NA; V: TRBV30; DNA: TGTGCCTGGAGTGGAAGACTAGCGGGCACAGATACGCAGTATTTT; CDR3: CAWSGRLAGTDTQYF
J: TRBJ2-7; D: NA; size: once; V: TRBV7-9; DNA: TGTGCCAGCAGCTCACAGGGTTACGAGCAGTACTTC; CDR3: CASSSQGYEQYF
J: TRBJ1-6; D: NA; size: NA; V: TRBV5-6; DNA: TGTGCCAGCAGCCGAGGCAGGGACACATATAATTCACCCCTCCACTTT; CDR3: CASSRGRDTYNSPLHF
J: TRBJ1-4; D: TRBD1; size: NA; V: TRBV5-5; DNA: TGTGCCAGCAGGGGACAGGGGTCGGGGGAAAAACTGTTTTTT; CDR3: CASRGQGSGEKLFF
J: TRBJ2-6; D: NA; size: NA; V: TRBV21-1; DNA: TGTGCCAGCAGCAAAGACGACGAAACGGGTGGGGCCAACGTCCTGACTTTC; CDR3: CASSKDDETGGANVLTF
J: TRBJ2-7; D: TRBD1; size: NA; V: TRBV5-8; DNA: TGTGCCAGCAGCGCCGGGACAGGACTTACTCAGGTCTTC; CDR3: CASSAGTGLTQVF
J: TRBJ2-7; D: NA; size: few; V: TRBV20-1; DNA: TGCAGTGCTAGTAAGGGGGGGTCCGAGCAGTACTTC; CDR3: CSASKGGSEQYF
J: TRBJ2-7; D: NA; size: NA; V: TRBV25-1; DNA: TGTGCCAGCAGTGTGGGGGCTGGATACGAGCAGTACTTC; CDR3: CASSVGAGYEQYF
J: TRBJ1-5; D: NA; size: NA; V: TRBV2; DNA: TGTGCCAGCAGCGCAGCGCAATTCAGCAATCAGCCCCAGCATTTT; CDR3: CASSAAQFSNQPQHF
J: TRBJ1-2; D: TRBD1; size: NA; V: TRBV28; DNA: TGTGCCAGCAGGGCGAGACAGGGTATGACGGATGGCTACACCTTC; CDR3: CASRARQGMTDGYTF
J: TRBJ2-5; D: NA; size: NA; V: TRBV5-5; DNA: TGTGCCAGCAGCTTTCAGGGGAGACAGACCCAGTACTTC; CDR3: CASSFQGRQTQYF
J: TRBJ2-7; D: NA; size: once; V: TRBV19; DNA: TGTGCCAGTAGTCCCCTCAGGTCCAGCGAGCAGTACTTC; CDR3: CASSPLRSSEQYF
J: TRBJ2-5; D: NA; size: NA; V: TRBV11-3; DNA: TGTGCCAGCAGCTTAGTTGGTACGAGGGGGGGCAGGGAGACCCAGTACTTC; CDR3: CASSLVGTRGGRETQYF
J: TRBJ1-5; D: NA; size: NA; V: TRBV23-1; DNA: TGCGCCAGCAGTCAACGGAACAGGGTCAATAGCAATCAGCCCCAGCATTTT; CDR3: CASSQRNRVNSNQPQHF
J: TRBJ2-1; D: NA; size: NA; V: TRBV28; DNA: TGTGCCAGCAGTTTAATACTAGCTTACAATGAGCAGTTCTTC; CDR3: CASSLILAYNEQFF
J: TRBJ1-1; D: NA; size: NA; V: TRBV7-8; DNA: TGTGCCAGCAGTTTTGCGGGGGGGGACACTGAAGCTTTCTTT; CDR3: CASSFAGGDTEAFF
J: TRBJ1-2; D: TRBD1; size: NA; V: TRBV7-2; DNA: TGTGCCAGCAGCTCAGGACAGGGGGCTCTCCTCTTTACCTTC; CDR3: CASSSGQGALLFTF
J: TRBJ2-5; D: NA; size: few; V: TRBV2; DNA: TGTGCCAGCAGTGAAGCGAGACGGGCGGGGACCCAGTACTTC; CDR3: CASSEARRAGTQYF
J: TRBJ1-5; D: NA; size: NA; V: TRBV2; DNA: TGTGCCAGCAAGGCAGGGGTGAGCAATCAGCCCCAGCATTTT; CDR3: CASKAGVSNQPQHF
J: TRBJ1-3; D: TRBD1; size: NA; V: TRBV7-9; DNA: TGTGCCAGCAGCATGACAGGGCTAGGAAACACCATATATTTT; CDR3: CASSMTGLGNTIYF
J: TRBJ2-1; D: NA; size: once; V: TRBV6-2/TRBV6-3; DNA: TGTGCCAGCAGCCTGGGGTATGTGGGGGCGCCTGGCAATGAGCAGTTCTTC; CDR3: CASSLGYVGAPGNEQFF
J: TRBJ2-7; D: NA; size: NA; V: TRBV28; DNA: TGTGCCAGCAGTTTAGGAGGGATGTCCTACGGGGAGCAGTACTTC; CDR3: CASSLGGMSYGEQYF
J: TRBJ1-4; D: NA; size: few; V: TRBV14; DNA: TGTGCCAGCAGCCAAGGGTTGGCTGAAAAACTGTTTTTT; CDR3: CASSQGLAEKLFF
J: TRBJ1-2; D: TRBD1; size: NA; V: TRBV28; DNA: TGTGCCAGCACCGACAGGGGGCATCCTGGCTACACCTTC; CDR3: CASTDRGHPGYTF
J: TRBJ1-5; D: NA; size: NA; V: TRBV5-4; DNA: TGTGCCAGCAGCTTACAGGATCAAGAGCCCCAGCATTTT; CDR3: CASSLQDQEPQHF
J: TRBJ2-7; D: TRBD1; size: NA; V: TRBV18; DNA: TGTGCCAGCTCGCCGCGGACAGGGGGCTCCTACGAGCAGTACTTC; CDR3: CASSPRTGGSYEQYF
J: TRBJ1-2; D: TRBD1; size: NA; V: TRBV7-9; DNA: TGTGCCAGCCCAGAGGGGGCAGGGGGGATGTTTGGCTACACCTTC; CDR3: CASPEGAGGMFGYTF
J: TRBJ1-1; D: NA; size: NA; V: TRBV5-1; DNA: TGCGCCAGCAGCCCGAGTGTGGGGAGGAGCACTGAAGCTTTCTTT; CDR3: CASSPSVGRSTEAFF
J: TRBJ1-1; D: NA; size: NA; V: TRBV7-9; DNA: TGTGCCAGCAGCCCACAGGGCACTGAAGCTTTCTTT; CDR3: CASSPQGTEAFF
J: TRBJ2-3; D: NA; size: NA; V: TRBV7-7; DNA: TGTGCTAGCAGCCGAGATAGCACAGATACGCAGTATTTT; CDR3: CASSRDSTDTQYF
J: TRBJ1-1; D: NA; size: NA; V: TRBV3-1/TRBV3-2; DNA: TGTGCCAGCAGCCCCCGACGGACAGCGAACACTGAAGCTTTCTTT; CDR3: CASSPRRTANTEAFF
J: TRBJ2-1; D: TRBD2; size: NA; V: TRBV5-1; DNA: TGCGCCAGCAGCGGAGCCGGGACTAGCCACAATGAGCAGTTCTTC; CDR3: CASSGAGTSHNEQFF
J: TRBJ1-1; D: NA; size: NA; V: TRBV6-6; DNA: TGTGCCAGCAGGTGGCAGGGCTCGGACACTGAAGCTTTCTTT; CDR3: CASRWQGSDTEAFF
J: TRBJ2-7; D: NA; size: NA; V: TRBV7-8; DNA: TGTGCCAGCAGCGCGGGCCTAGACTACGAGCAGTACTTC; CDR3: CASSAGLDYEQYF
J: TRBJ1-5; D: NA; size: NA; V: TRBV2; DNA: TGTGCCAGCAGTGAACCCCGTCAGCCCCAGCATTTT; CDR3: CASSEPRQPQHF
J: TRBJ2-2; D: NA; size: NA; V: TRBV3-1/TRBV3-2; DNA: TGTGCCAGCAGAACTCAGTCTAGCGCCTCGAACACCGGGGAGCTGTTTTTT; CDR3: CASRTQSSASNTGELFF
J: TRBJ1-1; D: NA; size: few; V: TRBV5-4; DNA: TGTGCCAGCAGCTTGGCGCGCCAGGCGAACACTGAAGCTTTCTTT; CDR3: CASSLARQANTEAFF
J: TRBJ2-7; D: NA; size: few; V: TRBV6-6; DNA: TGTGCCAGCAGCTTACCGGGGGCCTACGAGCAGTACTTC; CDR3: CASSLPGAYEQYF
J: TRBJ1-4; D: NA; size: NA; V: TRBV4-1; DNA: TGCCCCCCCCCCCGACCGGGTGCAACTAATGAAAAACTGTTTTTT; CDR3: CPPPRPGATNEKLFF
J: TRBJ2-3; D: NA; size: NA; V: TRBV5-1; DNA: TGCGCCAGCAGCATTAGCGAGGCAGATACGCAGTATTTT; CDR3: CASSISEADTQYF
J: TRBJ1-6; D: NA; size: once; V: TRBV7-3; DNA: TGTGCCAGCAGCTTACGGAGCTCCTATAATTCACCCCTCCACTTT; CDR3: CASSLRSSYNSPLHF
J: TRBJ2-3; D: NA; size: NA; V: TRBV6-2/TRBV6-3; DNA: TGTGCCAGCAGTTACCGGGGGGCTAGCACAGATACGCAGTATTTT; CDR3: CASSYRGASTDTQYF
J: TRBJ2-6; D: TRBD1; size: few; V: TRBV7-3; DNA: TGTGCCAGCAGCTTAGCGGACAGGGGAACATATGGGGCCAACGTCCTGACTTTC; CDR3: CASSLADRGTYGANVLTF
J: TRBJ1-1; D: NA; size: NA; V: TRBV3-1/TRBV3-2; DNA: TGTGCCAGCAGCCTAGGCCCCTTTTGGAGTATGGGCACTGAAGCTTTCTTT; CDR3: CASSLGPFWSMGTEAFF
J: TRBJ2-7; D: NA; size: once; V: TRBV2; DNA: TGTGCCAGCCACGAAGGGGACATGTCCTACGAGCAGTACTTC; CDR3: CASHEGDMSYEQYF
J: TRBJ2-7; D: TRBD2; size: NA; V: TRBV30; DNA: TGTGCCTGGGAGCGGGGATTCAACGAGCAGTACTTC; CDR3: CAWERGFNEQYF
J: TRBJ1-5; D: TRBD1; size: NA; V: TRBV27; DNA: TGTGCCAGCACAATGACCGGGACAGTGGATCAGCCCCAGCATTTT; CDR3: CASTMTGTVDQPQHF